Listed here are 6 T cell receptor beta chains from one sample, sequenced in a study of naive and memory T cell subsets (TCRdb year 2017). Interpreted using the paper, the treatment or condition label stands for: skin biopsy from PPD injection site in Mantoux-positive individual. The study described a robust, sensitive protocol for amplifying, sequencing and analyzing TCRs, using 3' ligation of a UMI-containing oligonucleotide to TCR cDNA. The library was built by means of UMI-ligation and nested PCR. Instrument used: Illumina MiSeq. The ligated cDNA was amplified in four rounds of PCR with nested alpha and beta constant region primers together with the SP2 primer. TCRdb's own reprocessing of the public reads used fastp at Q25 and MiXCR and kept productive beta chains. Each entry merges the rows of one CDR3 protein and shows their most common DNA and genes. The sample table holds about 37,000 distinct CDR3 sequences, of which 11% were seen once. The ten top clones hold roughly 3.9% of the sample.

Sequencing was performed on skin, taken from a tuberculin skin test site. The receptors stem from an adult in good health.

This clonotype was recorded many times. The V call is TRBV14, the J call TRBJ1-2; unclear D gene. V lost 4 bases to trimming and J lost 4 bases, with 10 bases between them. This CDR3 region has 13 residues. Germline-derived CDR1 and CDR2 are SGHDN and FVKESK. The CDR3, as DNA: TGTGCCAGCAGCCCAGACGGAATCTATGGCTACACCTTC. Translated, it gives CASSPDGIYGYTF.

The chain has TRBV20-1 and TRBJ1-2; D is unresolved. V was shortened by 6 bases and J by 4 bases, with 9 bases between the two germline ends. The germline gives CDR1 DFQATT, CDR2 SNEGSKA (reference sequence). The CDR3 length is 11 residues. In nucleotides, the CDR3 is TGCAGTGCCAATCAAGGCTATGGCTACACCTTC. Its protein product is CSANQGYGYTF.

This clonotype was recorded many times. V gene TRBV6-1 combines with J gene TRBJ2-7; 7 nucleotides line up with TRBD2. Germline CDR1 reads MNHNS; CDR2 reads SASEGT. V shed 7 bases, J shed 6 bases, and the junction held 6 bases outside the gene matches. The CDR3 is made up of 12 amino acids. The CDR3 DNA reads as TGTGCCAGCAACGAGGGAGGGCTCGAGCAGTACTTC. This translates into CASNEGGLEQYF.

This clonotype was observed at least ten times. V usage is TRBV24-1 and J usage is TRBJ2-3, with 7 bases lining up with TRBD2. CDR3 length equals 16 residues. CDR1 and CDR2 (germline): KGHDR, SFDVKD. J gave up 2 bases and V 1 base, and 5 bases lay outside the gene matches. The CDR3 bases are TGTGCCACCAGTGATTTAGCTAGCGGCCACACAGATACGCAGTATTTT. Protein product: CATSDLASGHTDTQYF.

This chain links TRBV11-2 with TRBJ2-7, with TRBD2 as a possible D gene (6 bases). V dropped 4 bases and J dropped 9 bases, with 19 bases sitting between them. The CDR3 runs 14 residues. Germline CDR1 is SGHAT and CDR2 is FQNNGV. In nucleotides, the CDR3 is TGTGCCAGCAGCTCAAACCCGGGCCGGGGAGGGCAGTACTTC. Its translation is CASSSNPGRGGQYF.

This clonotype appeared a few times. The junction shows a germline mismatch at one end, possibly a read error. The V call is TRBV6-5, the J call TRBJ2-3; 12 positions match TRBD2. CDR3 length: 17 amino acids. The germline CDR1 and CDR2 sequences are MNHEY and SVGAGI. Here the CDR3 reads CASSYSPTSGGSDTQFF. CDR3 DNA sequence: TGTGCCAGCAGTTACTCGCCGACTAGCGGGGGCTCAGATACGCAGTTTTTT.